Following are 18 T cell receptor beta chains from one sample sequenced in a study of regulatory T cells in long-lasting Graves disease (dated by TCRdb to about 2021). The library relied on multiplex PCR. Instrument used: Illumina HiSeq 4000. To build TCR beta libraries, CDR3 regions were amplified by Arm-PCR using iRepertoire HTBI primers. Clones were called with MiXCR by TCRdb after fastp trimmed the public reads at Q25, and only in-frame beta chains were retained. Each CDR3 protein appears once, grouped with its most common genes and DNA. The sample table lists 450,000 or so distinct CDR3 sequences, around 21% of them with a count of one. The ten biggest clones cover 7.8% of the sample. The time point label corresponds to: persistent/refractory GD, antithyroid drugs over 5 years with positive TRAb. For both TCR sequencing and RNA sequencing, RNA was extracted from PBMCs using TRIzol. The specimen comprised peripheral blood mononuclear cells (PBMCs), sampled when the disease was refractory, from a patient treated with antithyroid drugs. The receptors come from a female donor with Graves disease.

This clonotype has ten or more counts. This chain links TRBV12-3 or TRBV12-4 with TRBJ2-7, with TRBD2 matching over 7 bases. The V and J ends lost 8 bases and 2 bases, in that order; junction bases with no gene match: 9. The CDR3 is 14 residues long. CDR3 sequence reads: CASRRLAVPYEQYF. The DNA of the CDR3 is TGTGCCAGCCGAAGACTAGCAGTACCCTACGAGCAGTACTTC.

This clonotype has at least ten counts. V gene TRBV28 combines with J gene TRBJ1-6; TRBD1 agrees at 10 bases. Germline CDR1 is MDHEN and CDR2 is SYDVKM. The CDR3 runs 17 residues. Germline trimming cut 6 bases from V and 7 bases from J; bases unmatched to any gene: 12. CDR3 loop: CASSISSGTGDNSPLHF. The CDR3 DNA follows: TGTGCCAGCAGCATATCTTCTGGGACAGGGGACAATTCACCCCTCCACTTT.

This clonotype came up many times. CDR3 residues: CASPPLGGGLVLNTEAFF. CDR3 DNA sequence: TGTGCCAGCCCACCCCTGGGAGGGGGGTTAGTGTTGAACACTGAAGCTTTCTTT. The rearrangement links TRBV28 to TRBJ1-1; maybe TRBD1 (6 bases). The CDR3 consists of 18 residues. V lost 8 bases to trimming and J lost 0 bases, with 25 bases between them. In germline, CDR1 is MDHEN, CDR2 SYDVKM.

This clonotype was observed a few times. The chain joins TRBV20-1 to TRBJ2-7, with 7 bases fitting TRBD1. Trimming cost V 3 bases and J 0 bases; bases outside gene matches: 2. The CDR3 consists of 13 residues. Germline CDR1 reads DFQATT; CDR2 reads SNEGSKA (reference sequence). In DNA form, the CDR3 reads TGCAGTGCTAGGGGGACAGACTCCTACGAGCAGTACTTC. It is translated as CSARGTDSYEQYF.

The chain joins TRBV19 to TRBJ1-5; the match to TRBD1 covers 7 bases. CDR3 length: 16 residues. With V trimmed by 0 bases and J by 7 bases, 9 bases remained unmatched. Germline V CDR1 and CDR2: LNHDA, SQIVND (reference sequence). The CDR3 nucleotides are TGTGCCAGTAGTATAGACGACAGGGCCATTGGGCAGCCCCAGCATTTT. Translation: CASSIDDRAIGQPQHF.

This clonotype was seen at least ten times. This chain connects TRBV6-2 or TRBV6-3 to TRBJ2-5; no reliable D call. The germline V gene encodes CDR1 MNHEY and CDR2 SVGEGT. With 8 bases removed from V and 7 bases from J, the gap between germline ends came to 14 bases. This CDR3 is 12 amino acids long. CDR3: CASSILLGTQYF. In DNA form, the CDR3 reads TGTGCCAGCTCGATCCTGCTTGGGACCCAGTACTTC.

This clonotype was observed a few times. The J gene is TRBJ2-3, the V gene TRBV2; the match to TRBD2 covers 12 bases. Trimming at V came to 6 bases and at J to 5 bases, leaving 6 bases not matched to a gene. The CDR3 runs 15 residues. Looked up from germline, CDR1 is SNHLY and CDR2 is FYNNEI. CDR3 DNA sequence: TGTGCCAGCAGAGCTAGCGGGAGGGCCTTAGATACGCAGTATTTT. Translated, it gives CASRASGRALDTQYF.

This clonotype was seen many times. CDR3 residues: CATSELGLEETQYF. CDR3 bases: TGTGCCACCAGTGAACTTGGACTAGAAGAGACCCAGTACTTC. The chain couples TRBV24-1 to TRBJ2-5; 7 nucleotides agree with TRBD2. The CDR3 totals 14 residues. Trimming took 4 bases from V and 3 from J; bases not matched to a gene: 4. CDR1 is KGHDR, CDR2 SFDVKD, per germline.

The rearrangement links TRBV6-5 to TRBJ2-1; D is unresolved. Per germline, CDR1 MNHEY and CDR2 SVGAGI. The CDR3 sequence is 13 residues long. V was cut by 4 bases and J by 7 bases, with 11 bases left in between. The CDR3 coding sequence is TGTGCCAGCAGTTTTGGTTACCTTAATGAGCAGTTCTTC. Translation gives CASSFGYLNEQFF.

This clonotype was detected ten times or more. The V gene is TRBV15, the J gene TRBJ1-1, with D possibly matching TRBD1 (6 bases). Germline values: CDR1 LNHNV, CDR2 YYDKDF (reference sequence). The CDR3 has 14 amino acids. The germline V and J ends were trimmed by 5 bases and 4 bases, with 14 bases remaining between them. The CDR3 region has the DNA TGTGCCACCAGCGACGGACAGTCGGCCACTGAAGCTTTCTTT. Translation gives CATSDGQSATEAFF. Using reference TRBV15 and TRBJ1-1 for the parts outside the CDR3, the full variable domain is DAMVIQNPRYQVTQFGKPVTLSCSQTLNHNVMYWYQQKSSQAPKLLFHYYDKDFNNEADTPDNFQSRRPNTSFCFLDIRSPGLGDTAMYLCATSDGQSATEAFFGQGTRLTVV.

This clonotype was detected many times. The chain combines TRBV28 with TRBJ1-5; unclear D gene. Per the germline V gene, CDR1 is MDHEN and CDR2 is SYDVKM. This CDR3 spans 17 amino acids. Between the trimmed V and J ends, which lost 4 bases and 0 bases, there was a span of 16 bases. The CDR3 DNA sequence: TGTGCCAGCAGTTCCCTCGGGCGGATGGATAGCAATCAGCCCCAGCATTTT. Its protein is CASSSLGRMDSNQPQHF.

This clonotype was seen a few times. The chain joins TRBV6-6 to TRBJ2-7; 7 nucleotides match TRBD2. The V gene end was trimmed by 0 bases and the J gene end by 6 bases; junction bases not matched to a gene: 8. The germline gives CDR1 MNHNY, CDR2 SVGAGI (reference sequence). This CDR3 is 15 amino acids long. Written as DNA, the CDR3 is TGTGCCAGCAGTTACTCGATTCGGGAGGCGAGCGAGCAGTACTTC. This codes for CASSYSIREASEQYF.

Comments on this clonotype: This could be a read error, since a much larger clone is one nucleotide away. The rearrangement links TRBV3-1 to TRBJ2-7, with a possible D match to TRBD2 (5 bases). The CDR3 has 14 residues. Germline V gene lookup returns CDR1 LGHDT and CDR2 YNNKEL (reference sequence). The V gene lost 5 bases and the J gene lost 7 bases, with 18 bases spanning the gap. Written as DNA, the CDR3 is TGTGCCAGCAGCGCTTCCGAGGGCAGTGCAGAGCAGTACTTC. It translates to CASSASEGSAEQYF.

In this sample, this clonotype turned up many times. The gene calls are TRBV5-5 and TRBJ2-7; TRBD2 is a possible D gene (6 bases). The CDR3 extends over 14 amino acids. Germline V gene data show CDR1 as SGHKS and CDR2 as YYEKEE (reference sequence). V lost 3 bases and J lost 0, with 10 bases in between. The CDR3: CASSWEDSSYEQYF. Written as DNA, the CDR3 is TGTGCCAGCAGCTGGGAGGATAGCTCCTACGAGCAGTACTTC.

The table lists this clonotype with many counts. The V call is TRBV20-1, the J call TRBJ2-7; D gene ambiguous. CDR3 size: 14 residues. The germline V and J ends were trimmed by 0 bases and 0 bases, with 9 bases remaining between them. Germline V gene lookup returns CDR1 DFQATT and CDR2 SNEGSKA (reference sequence). CDR3 DNA: TGCAGTGCTAGAGATCATATTAGCTCCTACGAGCAGTACTTC. Translation: CSARDHISSYEQYF.

The table lists this clonotype with many counts. V gene TRBV28 combines with J gene TRBJ1-5; D gene uncertain. V was clipped by 6 bases and J by 5 bases, with 8 bases between them. The CDR3 is made up of 12 amino acids. Germline CDR1 is MDHEN and CDR2 is SYDVKM. CDR3 sequence: CASRFGYQPQHF. CDR3 in DNA: TGTGCCAGCAGGTTCGGTTATCAGCCCCAGCATTTT.

In its sample, this clonotype was seen a few times. The chain recombines TRBV29-1 with TRBJ2-7; a weak D match, TRBD2 (5 bases). The germline V gene encodes CDR1 SQVTM and CDR2 ANQGSEA. Trimming took 2 bases from V and 3 from J, leaving 23 bases between them. The CDR3 is made up of 17 amino acids. This chain's CDR3 is CSVEIGQARSEGYEQYF. CDR3 nucleotide sequence: TGCAGCGTTGAAATAGGCCAGGCCCGGAGTGAGGGCTACGAGCAGTACTTC.

Many counts were recorded for this clonotype. The chain combines TRBV2 with TRBJ2-7; 7 nucleotides agree with TRBD2. V lost 6 bases, J lost 3 bases, and 5 bases stayed unmatched. The CDR3 extends over 13 amino acids. The V gene's germline CDR1 is SNHLY and CDR2 FYNNEI. The CDR3 DNA follows: TGTGCCAGCAGCTCTAGCGGAAACTACGAGCAGTACTTC. Amino acids: CASSSSGNYEQYF.